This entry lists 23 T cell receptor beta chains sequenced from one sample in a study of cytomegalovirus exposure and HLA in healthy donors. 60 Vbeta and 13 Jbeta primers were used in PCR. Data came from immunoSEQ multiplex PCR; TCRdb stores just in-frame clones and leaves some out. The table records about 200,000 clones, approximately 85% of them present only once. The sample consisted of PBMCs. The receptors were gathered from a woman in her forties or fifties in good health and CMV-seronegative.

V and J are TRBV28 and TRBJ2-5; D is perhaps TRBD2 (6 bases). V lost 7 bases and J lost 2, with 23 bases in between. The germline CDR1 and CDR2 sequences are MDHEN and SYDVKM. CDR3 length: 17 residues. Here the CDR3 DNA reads TGTGCCAGCACCTACCGGGACTTCGGTTCGCCGCAAGAGACCCAGTACTTC. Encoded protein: CASTYRDFGSPQETQYF.

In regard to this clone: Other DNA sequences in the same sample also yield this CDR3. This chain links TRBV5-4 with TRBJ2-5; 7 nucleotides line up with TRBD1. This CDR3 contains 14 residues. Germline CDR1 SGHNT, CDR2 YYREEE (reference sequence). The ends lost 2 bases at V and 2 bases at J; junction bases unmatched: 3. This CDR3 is CASSLGTDQETQYF. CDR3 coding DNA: TGTGCCAGCAGCTTAGGGACAGATCAAGAGACCCAGTACTTC.

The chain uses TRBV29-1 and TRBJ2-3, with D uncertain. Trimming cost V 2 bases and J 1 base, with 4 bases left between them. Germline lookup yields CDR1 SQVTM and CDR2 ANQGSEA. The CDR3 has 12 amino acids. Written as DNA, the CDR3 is TGCAGCGTTGAATTAGGCACAGATACGCAGTATTTT. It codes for CSVELGTDTQYF.

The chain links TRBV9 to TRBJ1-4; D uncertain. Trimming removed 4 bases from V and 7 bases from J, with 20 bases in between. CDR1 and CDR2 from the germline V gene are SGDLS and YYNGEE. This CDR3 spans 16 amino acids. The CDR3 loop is CASSPTPGLLGEKLFF. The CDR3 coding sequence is TGTGCCAGCAGCCCAACGCCGGGGTTATTAGGTGAAAAACTGTTTTTT.

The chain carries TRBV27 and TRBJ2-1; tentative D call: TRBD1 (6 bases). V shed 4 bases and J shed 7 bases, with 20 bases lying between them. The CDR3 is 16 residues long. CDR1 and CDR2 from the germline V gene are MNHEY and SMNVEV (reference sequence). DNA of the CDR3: TGTGCCAGCAGTTCCTTTCAGTTGGGGGCAATTAATGAGCAGTTCTTC. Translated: CASSSFQLGAINEQFF.

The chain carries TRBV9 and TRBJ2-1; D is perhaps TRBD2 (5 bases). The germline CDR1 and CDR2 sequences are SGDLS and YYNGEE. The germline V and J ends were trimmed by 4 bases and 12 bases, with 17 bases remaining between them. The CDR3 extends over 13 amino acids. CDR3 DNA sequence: TGTGCCAGCAGCAGCTTAGAGGGTCGGGGGCAGTTCTTC. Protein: CASSSLEGRGQFF.

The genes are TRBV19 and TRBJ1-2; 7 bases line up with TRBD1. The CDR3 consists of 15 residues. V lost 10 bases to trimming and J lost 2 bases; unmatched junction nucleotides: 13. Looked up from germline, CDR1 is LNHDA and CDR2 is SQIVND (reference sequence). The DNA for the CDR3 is TGTGCCACTCAAAGGGACGCAGGGGGAAACTATGGCTACACCTTC. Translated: CATQRDAGGNYGYTF.

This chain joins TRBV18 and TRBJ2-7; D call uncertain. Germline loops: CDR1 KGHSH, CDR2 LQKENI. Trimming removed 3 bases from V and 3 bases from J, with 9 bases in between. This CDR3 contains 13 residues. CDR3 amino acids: CASSPNGLYEQYF. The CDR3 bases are TGTGCCAGCTCACCCAACGGTCTCTACGAGCAGTACTTC. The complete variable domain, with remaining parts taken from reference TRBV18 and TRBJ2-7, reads NAGVMQNPRHLVRRRGQEARLRCSPMKGHSHVYWYRQLPEEGLKFMVYLQKENIIDESGMPKERFSAEFPKEGPSILRIQQVVRGDSAAYFCASSPNGLYEQYFGPGTRLTVT.

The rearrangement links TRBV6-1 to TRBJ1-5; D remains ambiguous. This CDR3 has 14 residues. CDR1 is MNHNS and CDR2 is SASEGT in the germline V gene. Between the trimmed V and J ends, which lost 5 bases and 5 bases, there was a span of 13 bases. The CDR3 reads CASSSRVADQPQHF. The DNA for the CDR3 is TGTGCCAGCAGTAGCCGGGTCGCAGATCAGCCCCAGCATTTT.

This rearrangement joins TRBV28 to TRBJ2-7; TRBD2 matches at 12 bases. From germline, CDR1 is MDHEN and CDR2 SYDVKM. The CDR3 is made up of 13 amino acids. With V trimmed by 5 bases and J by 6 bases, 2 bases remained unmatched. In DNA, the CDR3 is TGTGCCAGCAGTCGACTAGCGGGAGTCGAGCAGTACTTC. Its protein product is CASSRLAGVEQYF.

This CDR3 is CASSLKRGSEQFF. The CDR3 DNA follows: TGTGCCAGCAGTCTAAAAAGGGGGAGTGAGCAGTTCTTC. The chain links TRBV27 to TRBJ2-1; the D gene is possibly TRBD1 (6 bases). The V and J ends lost 5 bases and 9 bases respectively, with 14 bases between them. This CDR3 region has 13 residues. CDR1 MNHEY and CDR2 SMNVEV come from the germline V gene (reference sequence).

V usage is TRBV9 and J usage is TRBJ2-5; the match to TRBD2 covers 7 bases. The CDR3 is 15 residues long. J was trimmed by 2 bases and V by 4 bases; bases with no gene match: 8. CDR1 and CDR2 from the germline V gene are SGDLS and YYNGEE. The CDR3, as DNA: TGTGCCAGCAGCCCACTGACTAGCATTCAAGAGACCCAGTACTTC. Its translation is CASSPLTSIQETQYF.

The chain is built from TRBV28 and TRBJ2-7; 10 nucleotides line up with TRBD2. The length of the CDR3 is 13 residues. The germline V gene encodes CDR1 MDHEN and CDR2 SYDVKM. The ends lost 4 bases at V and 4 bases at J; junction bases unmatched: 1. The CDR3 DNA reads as TGTGCCAGCAGTTCTAGCGGGAGATACGAGCAGTACTTC. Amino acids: CASSSSGRYEQYF.

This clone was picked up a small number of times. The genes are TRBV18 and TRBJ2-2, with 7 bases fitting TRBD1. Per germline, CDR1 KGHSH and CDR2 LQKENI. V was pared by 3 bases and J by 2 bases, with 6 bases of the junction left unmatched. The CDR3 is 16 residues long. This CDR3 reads CASSPSRQGNTGELFF. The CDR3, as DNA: TGTGCCAGCTCACCCTCCAGACAGGGAAACACCGGGGAGCTGTTTTTT.

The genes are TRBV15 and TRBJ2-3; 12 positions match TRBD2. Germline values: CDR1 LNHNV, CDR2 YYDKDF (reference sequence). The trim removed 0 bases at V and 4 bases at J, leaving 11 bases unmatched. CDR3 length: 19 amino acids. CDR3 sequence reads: CATSRDRPSGRAIADTQYF. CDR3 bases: TGTGCCACCAGCAGAGATCGGCCTAGCGGGAGGGCCATCGCAGATACGCAGTATTTT. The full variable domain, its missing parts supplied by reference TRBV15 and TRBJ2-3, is DAMVIQNPRYQVTQFGKPVTLSCSQTLNHNVMYWYQQKSSQAPKLLFHYYDKDFNNEADTPDNFQSRRPNTSFCFLDIRSPGLGDTAMYLCATSRDRPSGRAIADTQYFGPGTRLTVL.

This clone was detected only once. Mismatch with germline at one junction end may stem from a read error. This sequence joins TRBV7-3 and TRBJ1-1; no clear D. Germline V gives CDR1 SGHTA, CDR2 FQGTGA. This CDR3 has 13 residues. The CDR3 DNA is TGTTCCAGCAGCTTGGGGAGAAACACTGAAGCTTTCTTT. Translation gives CSSSLGRNTEAFF.

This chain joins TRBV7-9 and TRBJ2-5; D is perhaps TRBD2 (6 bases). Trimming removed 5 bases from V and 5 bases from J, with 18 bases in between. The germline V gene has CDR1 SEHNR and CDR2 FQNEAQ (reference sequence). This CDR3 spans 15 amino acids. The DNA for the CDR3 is TGTGCCAGCAGCCACCGGAGGGCCATCGGGGAGACCCAGTACTTC. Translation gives CASSHRRAIGETQYF.

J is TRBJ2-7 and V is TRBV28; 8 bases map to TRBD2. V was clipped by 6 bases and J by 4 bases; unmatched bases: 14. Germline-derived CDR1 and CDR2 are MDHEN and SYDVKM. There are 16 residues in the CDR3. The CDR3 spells CASSSPGISGTYEQYF. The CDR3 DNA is TGTGCCAGCAGCTCTCCCGGGATTAGCGGGACATACGAGCAGTACTTC.

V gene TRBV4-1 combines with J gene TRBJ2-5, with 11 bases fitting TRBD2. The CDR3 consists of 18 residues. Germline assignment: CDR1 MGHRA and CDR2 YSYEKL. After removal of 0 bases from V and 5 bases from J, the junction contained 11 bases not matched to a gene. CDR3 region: CASSQDFGLSGGGETQYF. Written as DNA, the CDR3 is TGCGCCAGCAGCCAAGATTTCGGGCTTAGCGGGGGGGGCGAGACCCAGTACTTC.

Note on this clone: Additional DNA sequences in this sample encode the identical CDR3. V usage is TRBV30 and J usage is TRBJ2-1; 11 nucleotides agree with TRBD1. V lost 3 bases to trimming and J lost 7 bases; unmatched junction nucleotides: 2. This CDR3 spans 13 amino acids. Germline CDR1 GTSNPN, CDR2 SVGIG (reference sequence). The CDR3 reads CAWRGQGDNEQFF. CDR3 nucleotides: TGTGCCTGGAGGGGACAGGGGGATAATGAGCAGTTCTTC.

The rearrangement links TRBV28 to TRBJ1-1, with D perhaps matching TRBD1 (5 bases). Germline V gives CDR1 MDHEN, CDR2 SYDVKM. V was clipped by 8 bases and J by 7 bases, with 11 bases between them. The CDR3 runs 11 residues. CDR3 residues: CASLSGGEAFF. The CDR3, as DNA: TGTGCCAGCTTGTCGGGGGGTGAAGCTTTCTTT.

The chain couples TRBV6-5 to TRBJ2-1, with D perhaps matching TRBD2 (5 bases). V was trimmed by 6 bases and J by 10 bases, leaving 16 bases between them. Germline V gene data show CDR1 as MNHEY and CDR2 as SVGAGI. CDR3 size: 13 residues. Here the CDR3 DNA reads TGTGCCAGCAGGCAGGACTCCCTCGGGGAGCAGTTCTTC. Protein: CASRQDSLGEQFF.

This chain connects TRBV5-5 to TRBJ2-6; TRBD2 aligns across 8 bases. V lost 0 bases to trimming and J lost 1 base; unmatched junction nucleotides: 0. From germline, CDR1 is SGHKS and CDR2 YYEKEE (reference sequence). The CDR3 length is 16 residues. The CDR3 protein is CASSLERGSGANVLTF. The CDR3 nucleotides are TGTGCCAGCAGCTTGGAGCGGGGGTCTGGGGCCAACGTCCTGACTTTC.